The 8 T cell receptor beta chains in this list originate from one sample, sequenced in a study of cytomegalovirus exposure and HLA in healthy donors. The table came from immunoSEQ multiplex PCR; TCRdb's copy has only in-frame clones and leaves some out. The data show about 88,000 clones, with 84% seen just once and around 10% held by the top ten. Material for sequencing was PBMCs. All receptors derive from a woman under 30 in good health and CMV-seropositive.

The V gene is TRBV7-8, the J gene TRBJ1-4, with D unclear. Germline V gene sequence: CDR1 SGHVS, CDR2 FQNEAQ. V shed 4 bases and J shed 0 bases, with 12 bases lying between them. CDR3 size: 16 residues. For the CDR3, the DNA is TGTGCCAGCAGCTCGAGTACTTACGCAACTAATGAAAAACTGTTTTTT. This gives the protein CASSSSTYATNEKLFF. Drawing the rest from reference TRBV7-8 and TRBJ1-4, the complete variable domain is GAGVSQSPRYKVAKRGQDVALRCDPISGHVSLFWYQQALGQGPEFLTYFQNEAQLDKSGLPSDRFFAERPEGSVSTLKIQRTQQEDSAVYLCASSSSTYATNEKLFFGSGTQLSVL.

This clone was counted only a few times. The chain has TRBV10-2 and TRBJ2-7; no definite D call. The CDR3 extends over 12 amino acids. Germline assignment: CDR1 WSHSY and CDR2 SAAADI. V was pared by 4 bases and J by 4 bases, with 8 bases between. This chain's CDR3 is CASSGGGYEQYF. The CDR3 nucleotides read TGCGCCAGCAGTGGCGGCGGTTACGAGCAGTACTTC.

This clone was seen ten or more times. The rearrangement uses TRBV5-6 and TRBJ2-2; TRBD2 agrees at 9 bases. Germline V CDR1 and CDR2: SGHDT, YYEEEE. The CDR3 spans 19 residues. Trimming took 2 bases from V and 0 from J; bases not matched to a gene: 11. The CDR3: CASSFPSLAGGPNTGELFF. In DNA form, the CDR3 reads TGTGCCAGCAGCTTTCCGTCCCTGGCGGGGGGGCCGAACACCGGGGAGCTGTTTTTT.

This chain joins TRBV27 and TRBJ1-1; 8 bases align to TRBD1. This CDR3 has 13 amino acids. The V and J ends lost 6 bases and 12 bases, in that order; junction bases with no gene match: 12. Germline loops: CDR1 MNHEY, CDR2 SMNVEV (reference sequence). The CDR3 coding sequence is TGTGCCAGCAGAAAAACCGGGACAGGCAAAACTTTCTTT. Residues: CASRKTGTGKTFF.

The chain is built from TRBV4-1 and TRBJ1-2; maybe TRBD1 (6 bases). The CDR3 runs to 15 residues. CDR1 MGHRA and CDR2 YSYEKL come from the germline V gene. The V gene lost 1 base and the J gene lost 8 bases, with 17 bases spanning the gap. The CDR3 region is CASSQGGGGGEGYTF. Here the CDR3 DNA reads TGCGCCAGCAGCCAAGGAGGGGGGGGCGGGGAGGGCTACACCTTC.

CDR3 sequence: CASSQDGLAGGYQETQYF. The DNA of the CDR3 is TGCGCCAGCAGCCAAGATGGGCTAGCGGGGGGGTACCAAGAGACCCAGTACTTC. V usage is TRBV4-3 and J usage is TRBJ2-5; TRBD2 matches at 12 bases. The CDR3 totals 18 residues. CDR1 is LGHNA, CDR2 YSLEER, per germline. V shed 0 bases, J shed 0 bases, and the junction held 5 bases outside the gene matches.

V usage is TRBV10-3 and J usage is TRBJ1-1; D perhaps matches TRBD1 (5 bases). The germline V and J ends were trimmed by 3 bases and 0 bases, with 17 bases remaining between them. CDR3 size: 17 residues. Germline V gives CDR1 ENHRY, CDR2 SYGVKD. The CDR3 region is CAISDAWGGSMNTEAFF. The CDR3 nucleotides are TGTGCCATCAGTGACGCGTGGGGCGGGAGCATGAACACTGAAGCTTTCTTT.

The V and J genes are TRBV5-1 and TRBJ2-1; tentative D call: TRBD2 (5 bases). The germline V gene has CDR1 SGHRS and CDR2 YFSETQ. Deletions cut 2 bases from V and 8 bases from J, with 11 bases between. This CDR3 region has 13 residues. CDR3 nucleotide sequence: TGCGCCAGCAGCTTTGAAGGGAGCGATGAGCAGTTCTTC. Protein: CASSFEGSDEQFF. Together with reference TRBV5-1 and TRBJ2-1, the CDR3 gives the full variable domain: KAGVTQTPRYLIKTRGQQVTLSCSPISGHRSVSWYQQTPGQGLQFLFEYFSETQRNKGNFPGRFSGRQFSNSRSEMNVSTLELGDSALYLCASSFEGSDEQFFGPGTRLTVL.